The entry that follows covers one TCR beta chain sequence. This entry comes from a study of blood T cells in healthy people across ages. Using a J-beta primer mix together with a sample-barcoded 5' primer, a second PCR was run for about 7 to 12 cycles. Each CDR3 protein gets one entry after TCRdb re-called the 5' RACE reads with MiXCR. The sample lists some 710,000 distinct CDR3 sequences, 22% seen once, with around a fifth in the top ten. CDR1 is SGDLS and CDR2 is YYNGEE in the germline V gene. The length of the CDR3 is 15 residues. The ends were cut back, 3 bases at V and 4 bases at J, with 16 bases in the middle.

The chain is built from TRBV9 and TRBJ1-1; D might be TRBD1 (5 bases). Sequencing input: blood. The clonotype was recovered from a man aged 70 or older in good health. CDR3 amino acids: CASSAEWGHGTEAFF. CDR3 DNA sequence: TGTGCCAGCAGCGCCGAGTGGGGCCACGGCACTGAAGCTTTCTTT.